This TCR beta chain derives from a study of blood T cell repertoires in COVID-19. Turning to the study itself: The United States, Italy and Spain provided the acute and convalescent COVID-19 samples.

CDR3 size: 19 residues. CDR1 and CDR2 (germline): SGHAT, FQNNGV. With V trimmed by 1 base and J by 0 bases, 8 bases remained unmatched. Per the original methods: Nucleated cell number was recorded as an estimate derived from reference gene primer amplification. The repertoire was sequenced with immunoSEQ multiplex PCR; TCRdb's copy has only in-frame clones and lacks some. That table supplies the V and J calls and clone size; D and trimming were determined from the DNA. The sample lists around 180,000 clones, approximately 90% occurring once. The TCR originated in a human donor in a cohort sampled during active COVID-19. Sample: peripheral blood. This chain joins TRBV11-2 and TRBJ2-6; TRBD1 matches at 8 bases. This CDR3 is CASSLVRGQVLSGANVLTF. The CDR3 DNA sequence: TGTGCCAGCAGCTTAGTTAGGGGACAGGTTCTCTCTGGGGCCAACGTCCTGACTTTC.